Listed below are T cell receptor beta chains from one sample, sequenced in a study of glioma-infiltrating T cells. TCRdb independently ran MiXCR on the multiplex PCR reads; one entry per CDR3 protein. In the table there are approximately 190,000 distinct CDR3 sequences, approximately 30% of which are singletons. The material sequenced was glioma tissue, nonneoplastic brain tissue, or PBMCs (not recorded which). The receptor source for this set is a human donor with low-grade glioma or glioblastoma, undergoing nonglioma brain surgery, or in good health (not recorded which). Both conserved end residues are part of each CDR3. The order of the fields is clone size, V gene, CDR3 length, D gene, J gene, CDR3 protein, CDR3 DNA. The D gene is left open where the match is weak. Rows give clone size only sometimes, using once, few, many, or a class for an expanded clone.

>.|TRBV29-1|12|TRBD2|TRBJ2-1
CSGRGSGNEQFF
TGCAGCGGGCGGGGGAGCGGCAATGAGCAGTTCTTC
>many|TRBV2|17|.|TRBJ2-1
CASSGLKLTSSYNEQFF
TGTGCCAGCAGTGGTCTGAAGTTGACTAGCTCCTACAATGAGCAGTTCTTC
>many|TRBV19|12|.|TRBJ1-2
CASSPGTYGYTF
TGTGCCAGTAGTCCTGGGACTTATGGCTACACCTTC
>many|TRBV6-6|16|TRBD2|TRBJ2-1
CASSYSSGSFWYEQFF
TGTGCCAGCAGTTACTCTAGCGGGAGTTTTTGGTATGAGCAGTTCTTC
>few|TRBV4-1|15|TRBD1|TRBJ1-2
CASSQENRGARGYTF
TGCGCCAGCAGCCAAGAAAACAGGGGTGCGAGGGGCTACACCTTC
>many|TRBV12-3/TRBV12-4|14|.|TRBJ2-1
CASMRGRAYNEQFF
TGTGCCAGCATGCGAGGGCGCGCGTATAATGAGCAGTTCTTC
>many|TRBV27|14|TRBD1|TRBJ1-5
CASSPDRPDQPQHF
TGTGCCAGCAGTCCGGACAGGCCTGATCAGCCCCAGCATTTT
>many|TRBV7-9|13|.|TRBJ1-2
CASSPTGPYGYTF
TGTGCCAGCAGCCCCACAGGACCGTATGGCTACACCTTC
>many|TRBV28|15|TRBD2|TRBJ2-7
CASRGRTSQSYEQYF
TGTGCCAGCCGCGGGAGGACTAGCCAATCCTACGAGCAGTACTTC
>.|TRBV27|17|.|TRBJ2-2
CASSLSWTAPNTGELFF
TGTGCCAGCAGCTTATCCTGGACAGCCCCGAACACCGGGGAGCTGTTTTTT